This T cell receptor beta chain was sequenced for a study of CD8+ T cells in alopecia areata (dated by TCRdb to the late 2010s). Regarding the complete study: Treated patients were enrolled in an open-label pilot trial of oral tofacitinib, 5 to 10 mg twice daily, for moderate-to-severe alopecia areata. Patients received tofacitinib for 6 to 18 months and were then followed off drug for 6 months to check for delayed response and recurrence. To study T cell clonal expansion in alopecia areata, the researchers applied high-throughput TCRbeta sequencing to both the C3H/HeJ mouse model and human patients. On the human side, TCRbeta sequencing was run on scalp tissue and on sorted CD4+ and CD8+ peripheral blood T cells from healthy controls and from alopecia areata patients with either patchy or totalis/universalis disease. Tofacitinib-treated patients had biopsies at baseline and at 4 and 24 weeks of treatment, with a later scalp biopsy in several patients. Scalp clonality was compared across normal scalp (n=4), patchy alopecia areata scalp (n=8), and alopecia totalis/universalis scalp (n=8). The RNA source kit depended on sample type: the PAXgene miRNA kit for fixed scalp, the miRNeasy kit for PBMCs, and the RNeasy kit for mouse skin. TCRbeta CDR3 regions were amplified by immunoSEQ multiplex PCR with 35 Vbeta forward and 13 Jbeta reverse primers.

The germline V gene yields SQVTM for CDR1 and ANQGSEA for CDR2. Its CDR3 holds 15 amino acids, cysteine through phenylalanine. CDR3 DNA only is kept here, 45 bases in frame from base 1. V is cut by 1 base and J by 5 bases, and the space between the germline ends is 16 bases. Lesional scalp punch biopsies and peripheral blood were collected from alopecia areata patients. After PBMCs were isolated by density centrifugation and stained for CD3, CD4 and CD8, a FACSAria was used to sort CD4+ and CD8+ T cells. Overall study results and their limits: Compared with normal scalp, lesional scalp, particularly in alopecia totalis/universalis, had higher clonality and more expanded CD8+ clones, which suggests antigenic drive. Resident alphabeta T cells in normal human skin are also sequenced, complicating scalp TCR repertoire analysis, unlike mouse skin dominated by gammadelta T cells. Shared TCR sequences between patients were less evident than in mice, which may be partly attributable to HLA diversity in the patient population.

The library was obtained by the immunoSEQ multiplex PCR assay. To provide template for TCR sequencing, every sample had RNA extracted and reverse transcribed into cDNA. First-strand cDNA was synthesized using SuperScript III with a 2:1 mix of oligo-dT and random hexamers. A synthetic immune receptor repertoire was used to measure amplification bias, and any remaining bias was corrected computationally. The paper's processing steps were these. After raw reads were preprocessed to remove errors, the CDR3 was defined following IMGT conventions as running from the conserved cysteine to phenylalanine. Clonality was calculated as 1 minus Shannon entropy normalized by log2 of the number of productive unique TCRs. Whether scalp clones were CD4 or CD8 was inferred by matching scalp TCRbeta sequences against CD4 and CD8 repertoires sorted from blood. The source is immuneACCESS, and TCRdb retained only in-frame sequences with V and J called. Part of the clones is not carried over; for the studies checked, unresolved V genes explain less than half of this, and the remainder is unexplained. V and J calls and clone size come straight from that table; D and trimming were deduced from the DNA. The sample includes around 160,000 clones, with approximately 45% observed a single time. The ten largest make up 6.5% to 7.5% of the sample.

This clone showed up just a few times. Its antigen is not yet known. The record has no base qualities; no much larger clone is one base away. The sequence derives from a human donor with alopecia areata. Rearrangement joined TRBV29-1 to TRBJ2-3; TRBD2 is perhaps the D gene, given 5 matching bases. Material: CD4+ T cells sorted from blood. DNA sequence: TGCAGCGTTGAAGGACCCGCCCTAGGGAGAGATACGCAGTATTTT. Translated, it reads CSVEGPALGRDTQYF.